These 8 T cell receptor beta chains share one sample of origin, sequenced in a study of cytomegalovirus exposure and HLA in healthy donors. Primers for the PCR totalled 60 Vbeta and 13 Jbeta. Assay used: immunoSEQ multiplex PCR; TCRdb lists only in-frame clones, some missing. The sample records 140,000 to 150,000 clones, 60% to 85% being singletons. Sequences were obtained from PBMCs. The receptors derive from a woman in her thirties or forties in good health and CMV-seropositive.

V gene TRBV6-1 combines with J gene TRBJ2-1; 9 bases map to TRBD1. The CDR3 loop spans 14 amino acids. Germline CDR1 MNHNS, CDR2 SASEGT. Trimming cost V 4 bases and J 6 bases; bases outside gene matches: 4. CDR3 sequence (DNA): TGTGCCAGCAGTGTTTGGGACAGGGTCAATGAGCAGTTCTTC. Protein: CASSVWDRVNEQFF.

This sequence joins TRBV15 and TRBJ2-7, with D maybe TRBD1 (6 bases). Germline loops: CDR1 LNHNV, CDR2 YYDKDF (reference sequence). Deletions cut 0 bases from V and 5 bases from J, with 14 bases between. This CDR3 has 15 amino acids. The CDR3, as DNA: TGTGCCACCAGCAGAGATACCCAGGGGTCCCACGAGCAGTACTTC. This translates into CATSRDTQGSHEQYF.

The rearrangement joins TRBV19 to TRBJ1-1; 9 bases agree with TRBD1. The CDR3 consists of 16 residues. V trimming: 5 bases; J trimming: 0 bases; junction bases outside the gene matches: 7. The germline CDR1 and CDR2 sequences are LNHDA and SQIVND (reference sequence). CDR3 sequence reads: CASSYRQGDMNTEAFF. CDR3 DNA sequence: TGTGCCAGTAGTTACAGACAGGGGGACATGAACACTGAAGCTTTCTTT.

This clone came up a few times. The chain carries TRBV6-1 and TRBJ2-5; unclear D gene. The germline V gene encodes CDR1 MNHNS and CDR2 SASEGT. This CDR3 region has 13 residues. V was cut by 7 bases and J by 5 bases, with 14 bases left in between. CDR3 residues: CASTHLARETQYF. In DNA form, the CDR3 reads TGTGCCAGCACCCACTTGGCGCGGGAGACCCAGTACTTC.

This clone was observed once. The CDR3 loop reads CSVDGGAETQYF. The CDR3 DNA reads as TGCAGCGTTGATGGGGGCGCTGAGACCCAGTACTTC. The rearrangement joins TRBV29-1 to TRBJ2-5, with D perhaps matching TRBD1 (6 bases). The CDR3 contains 12 residues. CDR1 and CDR2 (germline): SQVTM, ANQGSEA. Trimming left V 3 bases short and J 5 bases short, with 10 bases between.

This clone was observed a handful of times. The chain has TRBV5-4 and TRBJ1-4; D may be TRBD1 (6 bases). CDR3 length: 14 amino acids. Looked up from germline, CDR1 is SGHNT and CDR2 is YYREEE (reference sequence). Trimming took off 4 bases at V and 3 bases at J, with 10 bases between the two ends. The CDR3 protein is CASSPQGPNEKLFF. CDR3 bases: TGTGCCAGCAGCCCACAGGGCCCTAATGAAAAACTGTTTTTT.

This clone was seen more than once but under ten times. The DNA is left out, because the CDR3 cannot be placed on it with certainty; the CDR3 is given as TCRdb lists it. The chain couples TRBV6-5 to TRBJ1-1; the D segment call TRBD1 is taken from the table without a DNA check. The V gene's germline CDR1 is MNHEY and CDR2 SVGAGI. The CDR3 region is 16 residues in length, termini included. The CDR3 sequence is CASSYDSGQGNTEAFF.

The chain uses TRBV6-5 and TRBJ2-2, with a tentative D call TRBD2 (6 bases). Germline lookup yields CDR1 MNHEY and CDR2 SVGAGI. This CDR3 has 14 residues. The germline V and J ends were trimmed by 0 bases and 4 bases, with 6 bases remaining between them. DNA for the CDR3: TGTGCCAGCAGTTACTCCGGGGGCACCGGGGAGCTGTTTTTT. This translates into CASSYSGGTGELFF.